The present T cell receptor (beta chain) was sequenced within a study of blood T cell repertoires in COVID-19. The wider study: Whether acute or convalescent, the COVID-19 samples came from the United States, Italy and Spain. From T cells, B-cell-depleted T cells, or PBMCs came the material, which was cDNA or gDNA.

Study members were between about 18 and 95 years old and lived in 20 to 30 US regions. Participants had their cohort set by participant-reported clinical history. Sequencing used immunoSEQ multiplex PCR; TCRdb keeps in-frame clones, though not all of them. The sample contains approximately 220,000 clones, around 90% of which appear only once. Sample: PBMCs or T cells enriched from blood (not recorded which). The clonotype originates from a man under 40 who had been exposed to COVID-19.

CDR3 in DNA: TGCAGCGTTCCCTCCCGGGACAGGGTTCAAGATGAGCAGTTCTTC. Translating it yields CSVPSRDRVQDEQFF. The chain is built from TRBV29-1 and TRBJ2-1; 9 positions match TRBD1. V dropped 5 bases and J dropped 8; count of bases not matched to a gene: 13. Germline CDR1 and CDR2: SQVTM and ANQGSEA. CDR3 size: 15 residues.